These 26 T cell receptor beta chains originate from one sample sequenced in a study of blood T cell repertoires in COVID-19. This table comes from immunoSEQ multiplex PCR, and its TCRdb copy is limited to in-frame clones, with some not included. The table includes 100,000 to 150,000 clones, 77% detected once. Sequenced material: peripheral blood. The receptors originated from a human donor in a cohort sampled during active COVID-19.

The chain combines TRBV15 with TRBJ2-5; 11 bases align to TRBD1. Looked up from germline, CDR1 is LNHNV and CDR2 is YYDKDF (reference sequence). V trimming: 6 bases; J trimming: 5 bases; junction bases outside the gene matches: 8. CDR3 length: 15 amino acids. In nucleotides, the CDR3 is TGTGCCACCAGAACGGACAGGGGGCGCGAGGAGACCCAGTACTTC. This sequence encodes CATRTDRGREETQYF.

This chain connects TRBV14 to TRBJ2-1; TRBD2 is a possible D gene (5 bases). The germline V gene has CDR1 SGHDN and CDR2 FVKESK. The V end was cut by 2 bases, the J end by 9 bases, with 5 bases between. The CDR3 runs to 11 residues. The CDR3 DNA follows: TGTGCCAGCAGCCAACTAGCTGAGCAGTTCTTC. Translating gives CASSQLAEQFF. Variable domain in full (rest from reference TRBV14 and TRBJ2-1): EAGVTQFPSHSVIEKGQTVTLRCDPISGHDNLYWYRRVMGKEIKFLLHFVKESKQDESGMPNNRFLAERTGGTYSTLKVQPAELEDSGVYFCASSQLAEQFFGPGTRLTVL.

The chain links TRBV2 to TRBJ2-3; the match to TRBD2 covers 7 bases. The CDR3 has 14 residues. The trim removed 6 bases at V and 6 bases at J, leaving 9 bases unmatched. In germline, CDR1 is SNHLY, CDR2 FYNNEI. CDR3 nucleotide sequence: TGTGCCAGCAGGCTCCTGGGCGGGGGTGATACGCAGTATTTT. It encodes CASRLLGGGDTQYF.

This chain connects TRBV13 to TRBJ2-4, with D possibly TRBD2 on 5 matching bases. Between the trimmed V and J ends, which lost 1 base and 1 base, there was a span of 8 bases. This CDR3 has 15 residues. Germline V gene data show CDR1 as PRHDT and CDR2 as FYEKMQ (reference sequence). The CDR3 nucleotides are TGTGCCAGCAGCTTAGAGGGCGGGGCCAAAAACATTCAGTACTTC. Protein product: CASSLEGGAKNIQYF. Full variable domain (rest looked up from reference TRBV13 and TRBJ2-4): AAGVIQSPRHLIKEKRETATLKCYPIPRHDTVYWYQQGPGQDPQFLISFYEKMQSDKGSIPDRFSAQQFSDYHSELNMSSLELGDSALYFCASSLEGGAKNIQYFGAGTRLSVL.

The DNA of the CDR3 is TGTGCCAGCTCGCTGGGTGGGACAGGTTCTTCCTACGAGCAGTACTTC. This codes for CASSLGGTGSSYEQYF. The chain recombines TRBV18 with TRBJ2-7; TRBD1 matches 8 bases. This CDR3 has 16 amino acids. J lost 1 base, V lost 6 bases, and 11 bases had no gene match. The germline V gene has CDR1 KGHSH and CDR2 LQKENI.

In its sample, this clone was seen once. The genes are TRBV12-3 or TRBV12-4 and TRBJ2-7, with D possibly matching TRBD1 (6 bases). The CDR3 spans 13 residues. V lost 5 bases to trimming and J lost 2 bases, with 10 bases between them. CDR3 region: CASSLQGPYEQYF. The CDR3, as DNA: TGTGCCAGCAGTCTACAGGGACCCTACGAGCAGTACTTC.

The chain has TRBV6-2 or TRBV6-3 and TRBJ2-7; possible D gene TRBD2, 6 bases. The CDR3 is 14 amino acids. Deletions cut 7 bases from V and 1 base from J, with 14 bases between. Germline V gene lookup returns CDR1 MNHEY and CDR2 SVGEGT. The chain's CDR3 is CASTPSAGSYEQYF. As DNA, the CDR3 is TGTGCCAGCACCCCGTCCGCGGGGTCCTACGAGCAGTACTTC.

The rearrangement links TRBV4-1 to TRBJ1-1; D not certain. With 3 bases removed from V and 5 bases from J, the gap between germline ends came to 16 bases. The CDR3 has 15 amino acids. Germline V gives CDR1 MGHRA, CDR2 YSYEKL. CDR3 amino acids: CASSQALGSRTEAFF. The CDR3 coding sequence is TGCGCCAGCAGCCAGGCCCTCGGGAGTCGGACTGAAGCTTTCTTT.

This clone turned up a few times. CDR3: CASSAIGTRYEQYF. In DNA, the CDR3 is TGTGCCAGCAGTGCCATCGGCACCAGGTACGAGCAGTACTTC. The chain employs TRBV25-1 and TRBJ2-7; no clear D. CDR3 length: 14 residues. Germline values: CDR1 MGHDK, CDR2 SYGVNS. The ends were cut back, 4 bases at V and 4 bases at J, with 14 bases in the middle.

This chain links TRBV29-1 with TRBJ2-7, with TRBD1 matching 11 bases. CDR1 is SQVTM and CDR2 is ANQGSEA in the germline V gene. J gave up 0 bases and V 4 bases, and 5 bases lay outside the gene matches. CDR3 length equals 15 residues. This CDR3 is CSVAGTGGGSYEQYF. The DNA of the CDR3 is TGCAGCGTTGCAGGGACAGGGGGGGGCTCCTACGAGCAGTACTTC.

DNA for the CDR3: TGTGCCAGCAGTTTCAGGGGAGTGGGTTACACAGATACGCAGTATTTT. As protein: CASSFRGVGYTDTQYF. The chain has TRBV28 and TRBJ2-3, with TRBD1 as a possible D gene (6 bases). Germline-derived CDR1 and CDR2 are MDHEN and SYDVKM. This CDR3 is 16 amino acids long. V was trimmed by 3 bases and J by 2 bases, leaving 15 bases between them.

This clone has a count of ten or more. The V gene is TRBV5-1, the J gene TRBJ2-7; 8 positions agree with TRBD1. J gave up 3 bases and V 3 bases, and 2 bases lay outside the gene matches. There are 13 residues in the CDR3. Germline V gives CDR1 SGHRS, CDR2 YFSETQ. The CDR3 here is CASSSGQDYEQYF. DNA of the CDR3: TGCGCCAGCAGCTCGGGACAGGACTACGAGCAGTACTTC.

The chain employs TRBV27 and TRBJ2-7; 12 bases fit TRBD2. The CDR3 has 15 residues. Germline lookup yields CDR1 MNHEY and CDR2 SMNVEV (reference sequence). V gave up 5 bases and J gave up 5 bases; unmatched junction bases: 7. The CDR3 is CASSRTSGMGNEQYF. For the CDR3, the DNA is TGTGCCAGCAGTAGGACTAGCGGGATGGGAAACGAGCAGTACTTC.

This clone has just one count. This chain connects TRBV5-5 to TRBJ1-5, with TRBD1 matching 7 bases. This CDR3 spans 16 amino acids. V dropped 3 bases and J dropped 0; count of bases not matched to a gene: 6. The germline gives CDR1 SGHKS, CDR2 YYEKEE (reference sequence). The CDR3 DNA is TGTGCCAGCAGCTCCGGACAGGAGTATAGCAATCAGCCCCAGCATTTT. Translation gives CASSSGQEYSNQPQHF. Based on the CDR3 plus reference TRBV5-5 and TRBJ1-5, the full variable domain is DAGVTQSPTHLIKTRGQQVTLRCSPISGHKSVSWYQQVLGQGPQFIFQYYEKEERGRGNFPDRFSARQFPNYSSELNVNALLLGDSALYLCASSSGQEYSNQPQHFGDGTRLSIL.

This chain connects TRBV11-2 to TRBJ2-7, with unresolved D. V dropped 1 base and J dropped 5 bases, with 6 bases sitting between them. The germline gives CDR1 SGHAT, CDR2 FQNNGV. The CDR3 length is 12 residues. The CDR3 protein is CASSLVGDEQYF. CDR3 coding DNA: TGTGCCAGCAGCTTAGTCGGAGACGAGCAGTACTTC.

This clone was counted between two and nine times. This rearrangement joins TRBV9 to TRBJ2-5, with D possibly being TRBD1 (5 bases). Germline CDR1 SGDLS, CDR2 YYNGEE. The CDR3 has 14 amino acids. Trimming cost V 0 bases and J 5 bases, with 11 bases left between them. DNA for the CDR3: TGTGCCAGCAGCGTAGTCCCAGGGCGCGAGACCCAGTACTTC. Translating gives CASSVVPGRETQYF.

This clone was counted a single time. This chain links TRBV7-2 with TRBJ2-7, with D perhaps TRBD1 (6 bases). V lost 2 bases and J 2 bases, leaving 10 bases between the germline ends. CDR1 is SGHTA and CDR2 is FQGNSA in the germline V gene. CDR3 length: 14 amino acids. The CDR3 DNA reads as TGTGCCAGCAGCTTACAACAGGGACCCTACGAGCAGTACTTC. As protein: CASSLQQGPYEQYF. Variable domain in full (rest from reference TRBV7-2 and TRBJ2-7): GAGVSQSPSNKVTEKGKDVELRCDPISGHTALYWYRQSLGQGLEFLIYFQGNSAPDKSGLPSDRFSAERTGGSVSTLTIQRTQQEDSAVYLCASSLQQGPYEQYFGPGTRLTVT.

The chain couples TRBV2 to TRBJ2-2, with D perhaps TRBD1 (6 bases). Germline V CDR1 and CDR2: SNHLY, FYNNEI. The CDR3 totals 14 residues. V was clipped by 6 bases and J by 1 base, with 9 bases between them. The CDR3 nucleotides are TGTGCCAGCAGGCAGGGGCAGAACACCGGGGAGCTGTTTTTT. Residues: CASRQGQNTGELFF.

This sequence joins TRBV5-6 and TRBJ1-1, with 7 nucleotides matching TRBD1. After removal of 0 bases from V and 0 bases from J, the junction contained 8 bases not matched to a gene. Germline assignment: CDR1 SGHDT and CDR2 YYEEEE. The CDR3 contains 17 residues. The CDR3 DNA sequence: TGTGCCAGCAGCTTGGGTCTAGGGGGCGGGTTGAACACTGAAGCTTTCTTT. The encoded protein is CASSLGLGGGLNTEAFF.

In this sample, this clone turned up once. V gene TRBV6-5 combines with J gene TRBJ2-7; 8 bases are a match to TRBD2. This CDR3 has 12 amino acids. Germline values: CDR1 MNHEY, CDR2 SVGAGI. The junction had 3 bases not matched to a gene; V was cut back by 8 bases and J by 3 bases. The DNA for the CDR3 is TGTGCCAGCCAAAGCGGGAGCTACGAGCAGTACTTC. This codes for CASQSGSYEQYF.

The V call is TRBV25-1, the J call TRBJ2-7, with 12 bases matching TRBD1. V shed 5 bases and J 2 bases; nucleotides not matched to a gene: 4. Germline values: CDR1 MGHDK, CDR2 SYGVNS. CDR3 length: 15 amino acids. CDR3 bases: TGTGCCAGCAGTAGGGGACAGGGGGCAGCCTACGAGCAGTACTTC. Translated, it gives CASSRGQGAAYEQYF.

The V and J genes are TRBV19 and TRBJ2-7; 7 bases line up with TRBD1. The CDR3 consists of 15 residues. After removal of 1 base from V and 2 bases from J, the junction contained 5 bases not matched to a gene. CDR1 is LNHDA, CDR2 SQIVND, per germline (reference sequence). The CDR3 nucleotides are TGTGCCAGTAGTATAGCCGGCGACAGGGCCTACGAGCAGTACTTC. Translation gives CASSIAGDRAYEQYF.

At least ten counts were recorded for this clone. J is TRBJ2-7 and V is TRBV30, with unresolved D. The CDR3 is 15 amino acids. V lost 3 bases and J lost 3, with 18 bases in between. CDR1 is GTSNPN and CDR2 is SVGIG in the germline V gene (reference sequence). The CDR3 DNA sequence: TGTGCCTGGAGCGATCCCTCCCGGAGTAACTACGAGCAGTACTTC. Its protein is CAWSDPSRSNYEQYF.

This chain joins TRBV3-1 (or the pseudogene TRBV3-2) and TRBJ2-6; a possible D gene is TRBD1 (5 bases). This CDR3 spans 15 amino acids. V lost 3 bases to trimming and J lost 1 base, with 7 bases between them. Germline V lookup: CDR1 LGHDT, CDR2 YNNKEL (reference sequence). CDR3: CASSHRVSGANVLTF. In nucleotides, the CDR3 is TGTGCCAGCAGCCACAGGGTTTCTGGGGCCAACGTCCTGACTTTC.

The DNA for the CDR3 is TGTGCCAGCAGCAAACAGGGAAACACCATATATTTT. Amino acids: CASSKQGNTIYF. The V gene is TRBV7-9, the J gene TRBJ1-3; D call uncertain. Germline V gene lookup returns CDR1 SEHNR and CDR2 FQNEAQ (reference sequence). The CDR3 has 12 amino acids. Trimming took 5 bases from V and 4 from J, leaving 6 bases between them. Full variable domain (outside the CDR3, taken from reference TRBV7-9 and TRBJ1-3): DTGVSQNPRHKITKRGQNVTFRCDPISEHNRLYWYRQTLGQGPEFLTYFQNEAQLEKSRLLSDRFSAERPKGSFSTLEIQRTEQGDSAMYLCASSKQGNTIYFGEGSWLTVV.

The chain couples TRBV5-6 to TRBJ2-7, with D unclear. The CDR3 has 12 residues. Germline CDR1 is SGHDT and CDR2 is YYEEEE. The V and J ends lost 0 bases and 3 bases respectively, with 4 bases between them. The CDR3 coding sequence is TGTGCCAGCAGCTTGGTTAACTACGAGCAGTACTTC. This gives the protein CASSLVNYEQYF.